Following are 3 T cell receptor beta chains from one sample sequenced in a study of blood T cell repertoires in COVID-19. Sequencing used immunoSEQ multiplex PCR; TCRdb keeps in-frame clones, though not all of them. This table holds 200,000 to 250,000 clones, roughly 88% found once. Material for sequencing was PBMCs or T cells enriched from blood (not recorded which). The receptors stem from a woman in her twenties or thirties who had been exposed to COVID-19.

The chain carries TRBV7-9 and TRBJ2-2, with unresolved D. V lost 2 bases and J 1 base, leaving 8 bases between the germline ends. The germline V gene encodes CDR1 SEHNR and CDR2 FQNEAQ (reference sequence). CDR3 length: 15 residues. CDR3 nucleotides: TGTGCCAGCAGCTTAATTTCCCTGAACACCGGGGAGCTGTTTTTT. Amino acid sequence: CASSLISLNTGELFF.

The CDR3 coding sequence is TGTGCCAGCAGCTTCAAAACCGGGACTAGCGGGATGGGAGAGACCCAGTACTTC. Translation: CASSFKTGTSGMGETQYF. The chain uses TRBV5-5 and TRBJ2-5; 13 nucleotides match TRBD2. CDR1 and CDR2 from the germline V gene are SGHKS and YYEKEE (reference sequence). The junction had 11 bases not matched to a gene; V was cut back by 2 bases and J by 4 bases. The length of the CDR3 is 18 residues.

The chain links TRBV10-2 to TRBJ2-5; TRBD1 aligns across 8 bases. J gave up 5 bases and V 6 bases, and 11 bases lay outside the gene matches. The CDR3 contains 15 residues. Per the germline V gene, CDR1 is WSHSY and CDR2 is SAAADI. The CDR3 is CASRPMDRVGETQYF. The CDR3 bases are TGCGCCAGCAGACCCATGGACAGGGTTGGGGAGACCCAGTACTTC.